Listed below are T cell receptor beta chains from one sample, sequenced in a study of human T cells and chemical hapten exposure. TCRdb recomputed calls from the RACE reads with MiXCR, one row per CDR3 protein. The table records about 42,000 distinct CDR3 sequences, 9.5% to 10% of them present only once. The sample here was whole blood, taken in connection with sensitization to the hapten diphenylcyclopropenone (DPC). The receptors shown here come from a woman aged 30 to 39 with alopecia areata. Some clones in this sample may be carry-over from other donors' samples. Both conserved end residues are part of each CDR3. Fields, in order: V gene, clone size, J gene, D gene, CDR3 DNA, CDR3 protein. A D gene is named only where the DNA matches it firmly. Only part of the rows carry a size: once, few, many, or a class if the clone is expanded.

TRBV5-4	.	TRBJ1-1	.	TGTGCCAGCAGCTTGGCCTCAGGAAATGAAGCTTTCTTT	CASSLASGNEAFF
TRBV24-1	few	TRBJ2-7	TRBD2	TGTGCCACCAGTGAATCCGGGACTAACCGCTACGAGCAGTACTTC	CATSESGTNRYEQYF
TRBV6-2/TRBV6-3	.	TRBJ2-3	.	TGTGCCAGCAGTTACTTCAGCCGAGGCACAGATACGCAGTATTTT	CASSYFSRGTDTQYF
TRBV12-3/TRBV12-4	many	TRBJ1-6	TRBD1	TGTGCCAGCAGGGACAGGGACTATAATTCACCCCTCCACTTT	CASRDRDYNSPLHF
TRBV7-7	many	TRBJ2-3	TRBD1	TGTGCCAGCAGCCCAGACGGGACAGGACGGTGGGATACGCAGTATTTT	CASSPDGTGRWDTQYF
TRBV4-3	.	TRBJ1-2	TRBD1	TGCGCCAGCAGCCAAACTTACCCGGGACAGGGGGGAGGCTACACCTTC	CASSQTYPGQGGGYTF
TRBV27	many	TRBJ2-4	TRBD1	TGTGCCAGCAGTTCCCGGGACAGGGGAGCCAAAAACATTCAGTACTTC	CASSSRDRGAKNIQYF
TRBV3-1	.	TRBJ2-4	.	TGTGCCAGCAGACGATCCTCCGCCGGGAACATTCAGTACTTC	CASRRSSAGNIQYF
TRBV12-3/TRBV12-4	many	TRBJ1-1	.	TGTGCCAGCAGTTTAGTTTCTTTCGGTGCGACTGAAGCTTTCTTT	CASSLVSFGATEAFF
TRBV30	.	TRBJ1-6	.	TGTGCCTGGAGTGTCTTTAGGACACAGCTTAGCTCCTATAATTCACCCCTCCACTTT	CAWSVFRTQLSSYNSPLHF
TRBV10-3	few	TRBJ2-5	.	TGTGCCATCAGTGAAGGGGGGCGAGAGACCCAGTACTTC	CAISEGGRETQYF
TRBV20-1	few	TRBJ2-1	TRBD2	TGCAGTGGCCGACTAGCGGGGGGCCGGGATGAGCAGTTCTTC	CSGRLAGGRDEQFF
TRBV18	.	TRBJ2-3	TRBD2	TGTGCCAGCTCATCCCTCCGGACTAGCGGGGGGGCTAGCACAGATACGCAGTATTTT	CASSSLRTSGGASTDTQYF
TRBV6-2/TRBV6-3	.	TRBJ2-6	.	TGTGCCAGCAGTGCCTGGGGGGCGGCTGGGGCCAACGTCCTGACTTTC	CASSAWGAAGANVLTF
TRBV4-1	many	TRBJ2-7	TRBD2	TGCGCCAGCAGCCTCGAGACTAGCGGCACCTACGAGCAGTACTTC	CASSLETSGTYEQYF
TRBV15	many	TRBJ1-3	TRBD1	TGTGCCACCAGCAGACCCGGGACAGCCTCTGGAAACACCATATATTTT	CATSRPGTASGNTIYF
TRBV3-1	many	TRBJ1-2	.	TGTGCCAGCAGCCATACCTCTGGAGGCTACACCTTC	CASSHTSGGYTF
TRBV12-3/TRBV12-4	few	TRBJ2-7	.	TGTGCCAGCAGTTTTGGGCTCCCCTACGAGCAGTACTTC	CASSFGLPYEQYF
TRBV29-1	many	TRBJ1-2	TRBD1	TGCAGCGTTGAACCGACAGGGGGAGGCTATGGCTACACCTTC	CSVEPTGGGYGYTF
TRBV12-3/TRBV12-4	few	TRBJ1-1	.	TGTGCCAGCAGCCCCAATTTGGTGAACACTGAAGCTTTCTTT	CASSPNLVNTEAFF
TRBV16	many	TRBJ1-2	TRBD1	TGTGCCAGCAGCCTGGCTACCGGGACAGGGGATGGCTACACCTTC	CASSLATGTGDGYTF
TRBV5-1	few	TRBJ2-7	.	TGCGCCAGCAGCTTGGTCGCAGGAAACTCCTACGAGCAGTACTTC	CASSLVAGNSYEQYF
TRBV28	.	TRBJ2-7	TRBD1	TGTGCCAGCAGTCCCACTATAGGACAGGGGACATCCTCCTACGAGCAGTACTTC	CASSPTIGQGTSSYEQYF
TRBV9	many	TRBJ1-6	.	TGTGCCAGCAGCGTAACGGAGGGCTGGAATTCACCCCTCCACTTT	CASSVTEGWNSPLHF
TRBV18	many	TRBJ1-6	.	TGTGCCAGCTCAACAGCCGGGACCGTCTATAATTCACCCCTCCACTTT	CASSTAGTVYNSPLHF
TRBV29-1	few	TRBJ2-2	.	TGCAGCGTTAGCAGGGTCACCGGGGAGCTGTTTTTT	CSVSRVTGELFF
TRBV12-3/TRBV12-4	.	TRBJ1-6	TRBD1	TGTGCCAGCAGTTTGAAGGGACAGGGGGCACCCCTCCACTTT	CASSLKGQGAPLHF
TRBV7-9	many	TRBJ1-2	TRBD1	TGTGCCAGCAGCGGGGAGACGGAAATAGGACAGGGCACCTATGGCTACACCTTC	CASSGETEIGQGTYGYTF